One sample yielded the 25 T cell receptor beta chains listed below, sequenced in a study of blood T cells in healthy people across ages. Alongside a J-beta primer mix, a sample-barcoded 5' primer served in a second PCR lasting about 7 to 11 cycles. TCRdb used MiXCR to reprocess the 5' RACE reads, holding one entry per CDR3 protein. The sample carries 700,000 to 950,000 distinct CDR3 sequences, roughly 50% recorded once. The sequencing sample was made of blood. The receptors derive from a young man in good health.

The sample holds a few counts of this clonotype. The CDR3 protein is CASSSSGTSGGEQYF. CDR3 DNA sequence: TGTGCCAGCAGCTCATCCGGGACTAGCGGGGGTGAGCAGTACTTC. This chain connects TRBV7-6 to TRBJ2-7; 14 bases agree with TRBD2. Trimming removed 4 bases from V and 7 bases from J; junction bases left unmatched: 6. CDR3 size: 15 residues. Germline loops: CDR1 SGHVS, CDR2 FNYEAQ.

The chain uses TRBV6-2 or TRBV6-3 and TRBJ2-4; a possible D gene is TRBD2 (6 bases). The DNA end is a closer match to TRBJ2-7, so the J assignment may be wrong. Germline CDR1 reads MNHEY; CDR2 reads SVGEGT. This CDR3 has 13 amino acids. The CDR3 DNA sequence: TGTGCCAGCAGTGACTTACTAGCCCACGAGCAGTACTTC. Its translation: CASSDLLAHEQYF.

This clonotype was seen at least ten times. The chain employs TRBV25-1 and TRBJ2-1; D is unclear. This CDR3 comprises 13 residues. Germline loops: CDR1 MGHDK, CDR2 SYGVNS. V was cut by 3 bases and J by 5 bases, with 8 bases left in between. CDR3 sequence (DNA): TGTGCCAGCAGTGAGGGGTATAACAATGAGCAGTTCTTC. Its translation is CASSEGYNNEQFF.

The rearrangement joins TRBV29-1 to TRBJ1-2, with 8 bases that match TRBD1. The length of the CDR3 is 15 residues. The germline V gene encodes CDR1 SQVTM and CDR2 ANQGSEA. Trimming at V came to 7 bases and at J to 5 bases, leaving 15 bases not matched to a gene. This CDR3 is CSALPETGEIYGYTF. CDR3 in DNA: TGCAGCGCCCTGCCGGAGACAGGGGAAATTTATGGCTACACCTTC.

The CDR3 protein is CASAKTSGPYNEQFF. CDR3 coding DNA: TGTGCCAGCGCGAAGACTAGCGGACCCTACAATGAGCAGTTCTTC. The chain links TRBV6-5 to TRBJ2-1; 9 bases agree with TRBD2. The CDR3 covers 15 residues. V lost 8 bases and J lost 2; bases outside the gene matches: 7. The germline V gene has CDR1 MNHEY and CDR2 SVGAGI.

This rearrangement joins TRBV7-9 to TRBJ1-2; 7 positions match TRBD1. The CDR3 length is 16 residues. After removal of 0 bases from V and 3 bases from J, the junction contained 7 bases not matched to a gene. Germline V gene lookup returns CDR1 SEHNR and CDR2 FQNEAQ (reference sequence). CDR3 residues: CASSLARQGGYYGYTF. CDR3 DNA sequence: TGTGCCAGCAGCTTAGCGCGACAGGGAGGATACTATGGCTACACCTTC.

V gene TRBV20-1 combines with J gene TRBJ1-1, with D tentatively TRBD1 (6 bases). The V gene's germline CDR1 is DFQATT and CDR2 SNEGSKA (reference sequence). Trimming cost V 0 bases and J 4 bases, with 15 bases left between them. This CDR3 is 15 amino acids long. This CDR3 reads CSARETSGQPTEAFF. The CDR3 DNA is TGCAGTGCTAGAGAGACGTCAGGACAGCCCACTGAAGCTTTCTTT.

This CDR3 reads CASSLGYGTGYNEQFF. The CDR3 region has the DNA TGTGCCAGCAGCTTAGGTTACGGGACTGGATACAATGAGCAGTTCTTC. The rearrangement joins TRBV11-2 to TRBJ2-1; D may be TRBD2 (6 bases). The CDR3 covers 16 residues. V gave up 1 base and J gave up 4 bases, with 14 bases separating them. Germline CDR1 and CDR2: SGHAT and FQNNGV.

V and J are TRBV2 and TRBJ1-2, with D perhaps matching TRBD1 (5 bases). The CDR3 has 15 residues. The V and J ends lost 7 bases and 0 bases respectively, with 15 bases between them. Germline loops: CDR1 SNHLY, CDR2 FYNNEI. The CDR3 DNA reads as TGTGCCAGCAAAGACCGGGACGGGGCTAACTATGGCTACACCTTC. It specifies CASKDRDGANYGYTF.

The chain links TRBV20-1 to TRBJ2-7; 8 bases line up with TRBD2. This CDR3 comprises 15 residues. The trim removed 3 bases at V and 5 bases at J, leaving 12 bases unmatched. Germline CDR1 is DFQATT and CDR2 is SNEGSKA (reference sequence). For the CDR3, the DNA is TGCAGTGCTAGTGCAGCGGGAGAGAGAGTAGACGAGCAGTACTTC. Residues: CSASAAGERVDEQYF.

This chain uses TRBV6-1 with TRBJ1-4, with D possibly TRBD1 on 5 matching bases. V lost 3 bases and J lost 7, with 12 bases in between. The V gene's germline CDR1 is MNHNS and CDR2 SASEGT. The CDR3 covers 14 residues. The chain's CDR3 is CASSDQGVGEKLFF. The DNA for the CDR3 is TGTGCCAGCAGTGATCAGGGTGTGGGTGAAAAACTGTTTTTT.

This clonotype was picked up a small number of times. The genes are TRBV27 and TRBJ2-5; 8 bases agree with TRBD1. The tail of the sequence fits TRBJ2-7 better, so the J call may be wrong. The CDR3 extends over 14 amino acids. Germline values: CDR1 MNHEY, CDR2 SMNVEV (reference sequence). CDR3 bases: TGTGCCAGCAGCGTGAGACAGGGGCTTTTCGAGCAGTACTTC. It is translated as CASSVRQGLFEQYF.

CDR3: CASRKLAGGDWGSYEQYF. Written as DNA, the CDR3 is TGTGCCAGCAGAAAACTAGCGGGAGGGGATTGGGGCTCCTACGAGCAGTACTTC. The chain employs TRBV6-1 and TRBJ2-7; TRBD2 matches at 13 bases. Looked up from germline, CDR1 is MNHNS and CDR2 is SASEGT. J lost 0 bases, V lost 6 bases, and 11 bases had no gene match. There are 18 residues in the CDR3.

A note on this clonotype: This may arise from a read error, as a much more abundant clone is one base away. The chain has TRBV27 and TRBJ2-5; D is ambiguous. This CDR3 comprises 15 residues. Germline V gene lookup returns CDR1 MNHEY and CDR2 SMNVEV (reference sequence). Trimming removed 6 bases at V and 11 bases at J, with 25 bases between. In nucleotides, the CDR3 is TGTGCCAGCAGCTCGTGGCTTGATAAAAAGGATGAGCAGTACTTC. It codes for CASSSWLDKKDEQYF.

The chain combines TRBV5-5 with TRBJ2-4; weak D call: TRBD1 (7 bases). This CDR3 comprises 17 residues. Per the germline V gene, CDR1 is SGHKS and CDR2 is YYEKEE (reference sequence). The V and J ends lost 2 bases and 2 bases respectively, with 17 bases between them. In DNA, the CDR3 is TGTGCCAGCAGCTTCCGAGGGGGCGCGGGGTCCAAAAACATTCAGTACTTC. Protein product: CASSFRGGAGSKNIQYF.

This clonotype turned up a few times. This sequence joins TRBV29-1 and TRBJ2-7; a weak D match, TRBD1 (6 bases). Trimming stripped 3 bases from V and 5 bases from J, with 14 bases between. Germline V gives CDR1 SQVTM, CDR2 ANQGSEA. The CDR3 runs 13 residues. The CDR3 nucleotides read TGCAGCGTTGAGGACAGAGAGGGCGACGAGCAGTACTTC. It is translated as CSVEDREGDEQYF.

The V call is TRBV7-2, the J call TRBJ2-1; 8 bases fit TRBD2. The V gene's germline CDR1 is SGHTA and CDR2 FQGNSA. The CDR3 covers 14 residues. Unmatched junction bases numbered 10, after V lost 7 bases and J lost 8 bases. The CDR3 region is CASKERGSRDEQFF. CDR3 sequence (DNA): TGTGCCAGCAAAGAGCGGGGGAGCAGGGATGAGCAGTTCTTC.

The chain carries TRBV20-1 and TRBJ2-7; D remains ambiguous. With 0 bases removed from V and 4 bases from J, the gap between germline ends came to 7 bases. Germline V gene sequence: CDR1 DFQATT, CDR2 SNEGSKA (reference sequence). The CDR3 contains 12 residues. The CDR3 coding sequence is TGCAGTGCTAGAGAATACAGATACGAGCAGTACTTC. Protein: CSAREYRYEQYF.

This clonotype occurred a few times. V is TRBV29-1 and J is TRBJ2-1; no clear D gene. The CDR3 runs to 14 residues. In germline, CDR1 is SQVTM, CDR2 ANQGSEA. Trimming stripped 1 base from V and 6 bases from J, with 13 bases between. As DNA, the CDR3 is TGCAGCGTTGAAGGTGCTGTTGCCGTCAATGAGCAGTTCTTC. This sequence encodes CSVEGAVAVNEQFF.

This clonotype has more than one count but fewer than ten. This chain links TRBV29-1 with TRBJ2-1; D call uncertain. The CDR3 has 15 residues. Looked up from germline, CDR1 is SQVTM and CDR2 is ANQGSEA. V was pared by 2 bases and J by 0 bases, with 11 bases between. The CDR3 nucleotides are TGCAGCGTTGAACCAGTCCTAAGCTCCTACAATGAGCAGTTCTTC. Amino acids: CSVEPVLSSYNEQFF.

This clonotype came up once. V and J are TRBV7-2 and TRBJ2-7; D may match TRBD1 or TRBD2 (5 bases each). Germline V gene lookup returns CDR1 SGHTA and CDR2 FQGNSA. There are 15 residues in the CDR3. V lost 5 bases to trimming and J lost 4 bases, with 18 bases between them. The CDR3 DNA sequence: TGTGCCAGCAGCCACGGAGCTCGCAGGGAGTACGAGCAGTACTTC. Amino acids: CASSHGARREYEQYF. The full variable domain, completed using reference TRBV7-2 and TRBJ2-7, is GAGVSQSPSNKVTEKGKDVELRCDPISGHTALYWYRQSLGQGLEFLIYFQGNSAPDKSGLPSDRFSAERTGGSVSTLTIQRTQQEDSAVYLCASSHGARREYEQYFGPGTRLTVT.

The chain uses TRBV3-1 and TRBJ2-1; D gene uncertain. CDR1 is LGHDT and CDR2 is YNNKEL in the germline V gene (reference sequence). The CDR3 sequence is 11 residues long. V was clipped by 5 bases and J by 9 bases, with 8 bases between them. CDR3 bases: TGTGCCAGCAGCTACACCGGTGAGCAGTTCTTC. This translates into CASSYTGEQFF.

V usage is TRBV12-3 or TRBV12-4 and J usage is TRBJ1-1, with D hard to call. The V and J ends lost 5 bases and 0 bases respectively, with 10 bases between them. This CDR3 is 14 amino acids long. The CDR3 coding sequence is TGTGCCAGCAGTAGGGCCTATATGAACACTGAAGCTTTCTTT. Protein sequence: CASSRAYMNTEAFF.

Details on this clonotype: The junction departs from the called germline gene at one end, perhaps through a read error. This rearrangement joins TRBV5-1 to TRBJ1-5, with D maybe TRBD1 (5 bases). The CDR3 totals 18 residues. Germline values: CDR1 SGHRS, CDR2 YFSETQ. The CDR3 sequence: CASNLGPPSGDSNQPQHF. The DNA of the CDR3 is TGCGCCAGCAACTTGGGGCCCCCCTCGGGGGATAGCAATCAGCCCCAGCATTTT.

This clonotype was counted only a few times. This chain links TRBV4-3 with TRBJ2-7; the match to TRBD2 covers 10 bases. This CDR3 has 16 residues. V was pared by 3 bases and J by 1 base, with 6 bases of the junction left unmatched. The germline gives CDR1 LGHNA, CDR2 YSLEER. In DNA, the CDR3 is TGCGCCAGCAGCCAGTATCTAGCGGGAGCGTCCTACGAGCAGTACTTC. This gives the protein CASSQYLAGASYEQYF.